What follows are 16 T cell receptor beta chains derived from one specimen sequenced in a study of cytomegalovirus exposure and HLA in healthy donors. PCR employed 60 Vbeta and 13 Jbeta primers. The assay was immunoSEQ multiplex PCR, and TCRdb's table has in-frame clones only and misses some. This table has about 99,000 clones, 60% to 85% appearing once. The sequenced sample was PBMCs. The receptor set was obtained from a woman aged 18-29 years in good health and CMV-seropositive.

The rearrangement links TRBV28 to TRBJ1-3; 9 positions match TRBD1. CDR1 is MDHEN, CDR2 SYDVKM, per germline. The J segment lost 9 bases and the V segment lost 5 bases, leaving 14 bases of the junction unmatched. The CDR3 extends over 16 amino acids. The CDR3, as DNA: TGTGCCAGCAGTCCAATGGACAGGGGCGTCGACAGCACCATATATTTT. Amino acids: CASSPMDRGVDSTIYF.

This clone was recorded once. The V and J genes are TRBV28 and TRBJ2-1; 9 positions match TRBD1. Per germline, CDR1 MDHEN and CDR2 SYDVKM. The CDR3 length is 17 residues. V shed 5 bases, J shed 3 bases, and the junction held 11 bases outside the gene matches. For the CDR3, the DNA is TGTGCCAGCAGTCCATATGAGGGACAGGGAGTCTACAATGAGCAGTTCTTC. Its translation: CASSPYEGQGVYNEQFF.

This rearrangement joins TRBV9 to TRBJ2-5; D is uncertain. V lost 0 bases to trimming and J lost 1 base, with 10 bases between them. Germline values: CDR1 SGDLS, CDR2 YYNGEE. This CDR3 is built from 15 residues. CDR3 residues: CASSVGLSPQETQYF. The CDR3 bases are TGTGCCAGCAGCGTAGGACTTAGTCCCCAAGAGACCCAGTACTTC. The variable domain in full, completed from reference TRBV9 and TRBJ2-5, reads DSGVTQTPKHLITATGQRVTLRCSPRSGDLSVYWYQQSLDQGLQFLIQYYNGEERAKGNILERFSAQQFPDLHSELNLSSLELGDSALYFCASSVGLSPQETQYFGPGTRLLVL.

The chain couples TRBV7-8 to TRBJ2-7; the match to TRBD2 covers 7 bases. The CDR3 runs to 15 residues. With 3 bases clipped from V and 7 bases from J, the junction kept 12 bases outside the gene matches. Germline lookup yields CDR1 SGHVS and CDR2 FQNEAQ. CDR3 DNA: TGTGCCAGCAGCTTCGGAGCGGGGTCGGATACAGAGCAGTACTTC. Protein: CASSFGAGSDTEQYF.

The V gene is TRBV5-1, the J gene TRBJ2-1, with 7 bases aligning to TRBD2. Germline V gene data show CDR1 as SGHRS and CDR2 as YFSETQ. V was pared by 4 bases and J by 4 bases, with 11 bases of the junction left unmatched. The CDR3 runs to 16 residues. The CDR3 is CASSPGPGGMYNEQFF. The CDR3, as DNA: TGCGCCAGCAGCCCGGGCCCGGGAGGAATGTACAATGAGCAGTTCTTC.

V usage is TRBV18 and J usage is TRBJ2-2, with TRBD1 identical over 7 bases. J lost 0 bases, V lost 3 bases, and 4 bases had no gene match. This CDR3 has 16 residues. Per the germline V gene, CDR1 is KGHSH and CDR2 is LQKENI. CDR3 loop: CASSPTGATNTGELFF. CDR3 bases: TGTGCCAGCTCACCTACAGGGGCTACGAACACCGGGGAGCTGTTTTTT.

As regards this clone: Other nucleotide sequences in the sample specify the same CDR3. The chain carries TRBV6-5 and TRBJ1-2; maybe TRBD1 (5 bases). The CDR3 loop spans 14 amino acids. Germline V CDR1 and CDR2: MNHEY, SVGAGI. The germline V and J ends were trimmed by 5 bases and 1 base, with 11 bases remaining between them. In DNA form, the CDR3 reads TGTGCCAGCAGTGGGACCGGGGGTAACTATGGCTACACCTTC. Translating gives CASSGTGGNYGYTF.

This clone came up a few times. The V gene is TRBV2, the J gene TRBJ1-1, with TRBD1 identical over 8 bases. V was pared by 6 bases and J by 1 base, with 7 bases of the junction left unmatched. The germline CDR1 and CDR2 sequences are SNHLY and FYNNEI. The CDR3 sequence is 15 residues long. CDR3 in DNA: TGTGCCAGCAGCGAGACTACAGGGGGGAACACTGAAGCTTTCTTT. It codes for CASSETTGGNTEAFF.

This clone was seen once. The chain combines TRBV5-1 with TRBJ2-3; 9 bases align to TRBD2. CDR1 and CDR2 (germline): SGHRS, YFSETQ. CDR3 length: 15 residues. Germline trimming cut 5 bases from V and 0 bases from J; bases unmatched to any gene: 4. The CDR3 nucleotides read TGCGCCAGCAGTTCAGGACTAGCGAGCACAGATACGCAGTATTTT. Amino acid sequence: CASSSGLASTDTQYF.

The chain recombines TRBV13 with TRBJ2-7; D may be TRBD1 (6 bases). The V and J ends lost 5 bases and 0 bases respectively, with 14 bases between them. This CDR3 is 15 amino acids long. Germline V gene lookup returns CDR1 PRHDT and CDR2 FYEKMQ (reference sequence). The CDR3 region is CASSTGHSSSYEQYF. CDR3 bases: TGTGCCAGCAGCACGGGACACTCGAGCTCCTACGAGCAGTACTTC.

The chain links TRBV19 to TRBJ2-2, with D hard to call. V was cut by 9 bases and J by 1 base, with 6 bases left in between. This CDR3 has 12 residues. Germline-derived CDR1 and CDR2 are LNHDA and SQIVND (reference sequence). CDR3 amino acids: CASNLNTGELFF. DNA of the CDR3: TGTGCCAGCAACTTGAACACCGGGGAGCTGTTTTTT.

For this clone: The sample holds other DNA sequences that translate to the same CDR3. The chain employs TRBV28 and TRBJ2-7; 8 nucleotides line up with TRBD1. The CDR3 totals 14 residues. The trim removed 3 bases at V and 1 base at J, leaving 2 bases unmatched. The germline V gene encodes CDR1 MDHEN and CDR2 SYDVKM. DNA for the CDR3: TGTGCCAGCAGTTTCGGACAGGGATCCTACGAGCAGTACTTC. As protein: CASSFGQGSYEQYF.

This clone was recorded once. The genes are TRBV15 and TRBJ2-7; 8 positions agree with TRBD2. The CDR3 totals 15 residues. V lost 5 bases and J lost 5; bases outside the gene matches: 11. CDR1 is LNHNV and CDR2 is YYDKDF in the germline V gene (reference sequence). The CDR3 DNA sequence: TGTGCCACCAGCCTACCCGGCCTAGCGGGTCACGAGCAGTACTTC. Encoded protein: CATSLPGLAGHEQYF. The whole variable domain, remainder taken from reference TRBV15 and TRBJ2-7, is DAMVIQNPRYQVTQFGKPVTLSCSQTLNHNVMYWYQQKSSQAPKLLFHYYDKDFNNEADTPDNFQSRRPNTSFCFLDIRSPGLGDTAMYLCATSLPGLAGHEQYFGPGTRLTVT.

This rearrangement joins TRBV5-6 to TRBJ1-1, with 10 bases fitting TRBD1. Germline CDR1 SGHDT, CDR2 YYEEEE. The CDR3 totals 16 residues. Trimming cost V 1 base and J 3 bases; bases outside gene matches: 6. CDR3 DNA: TGTGCCAGCAGCTTGTGGACAGGGGGAGGGTACACTGAAGCTTTCTTT. It codes for CASSLWTGGGYTEAFF.

The rearrangement uses TRBV5-5 and TRBJ1-5; D is undetermined. The CDR3 is made up of 15 amino acids. Germline CDR1 SGHKS, CDR2 YYEKEE (reference sequence). The germline V and J ends were trimmed by 0 bases and 1 base, with 8 bases remaining between them. In DNA, the CDR3 is TGTGCCAGCAGCTTGGCCGTCCTAAGCAATCAGCCCCAGCATTTT. It translates to CASSLAVLSNQPQHF.

CDR3 nucleotide sequence: TGTGCCACCAGCCATGTGTTCTACAATGAGCAGTTCTTC. Its translation: CATSHVFYNEQFF. The rearrangement uses TRBV15 and TRBJ2-1; D call uncertain. The germline V gene encodes CDR1 LNHNV and CDR2 YYDKDF (reference sequence). Trimming removed 5 bases at V and 3 bases at J, with 8 bases between. CDR3 length equals 13 residues.